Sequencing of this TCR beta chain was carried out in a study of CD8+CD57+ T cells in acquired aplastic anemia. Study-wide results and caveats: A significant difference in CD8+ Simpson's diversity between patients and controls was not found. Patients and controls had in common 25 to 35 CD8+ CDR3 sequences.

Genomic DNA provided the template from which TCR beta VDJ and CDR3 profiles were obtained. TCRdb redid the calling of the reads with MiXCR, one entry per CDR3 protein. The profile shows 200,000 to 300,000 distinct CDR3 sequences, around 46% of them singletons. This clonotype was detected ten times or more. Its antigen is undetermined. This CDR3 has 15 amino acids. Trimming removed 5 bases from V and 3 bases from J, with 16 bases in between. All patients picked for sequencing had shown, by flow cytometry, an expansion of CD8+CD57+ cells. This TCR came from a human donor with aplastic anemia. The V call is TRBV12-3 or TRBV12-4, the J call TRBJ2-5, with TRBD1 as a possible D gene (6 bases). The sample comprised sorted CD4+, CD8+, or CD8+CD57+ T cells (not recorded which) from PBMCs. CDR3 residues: CASSTTGFREETQYF. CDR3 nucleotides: TGTGCCAGCAGTACCACAGGGTTTAGGGAAGAGACCCAGTACTTC.